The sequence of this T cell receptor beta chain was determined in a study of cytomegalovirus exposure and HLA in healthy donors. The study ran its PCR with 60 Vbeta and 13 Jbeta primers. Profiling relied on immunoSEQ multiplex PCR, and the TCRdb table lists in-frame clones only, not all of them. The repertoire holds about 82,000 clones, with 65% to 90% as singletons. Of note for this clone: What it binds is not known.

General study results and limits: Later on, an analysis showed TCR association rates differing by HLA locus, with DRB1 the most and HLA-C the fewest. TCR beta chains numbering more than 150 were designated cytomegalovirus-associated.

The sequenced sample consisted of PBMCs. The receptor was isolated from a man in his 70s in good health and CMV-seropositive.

CDR3 sequence reads: CASSAQGKSTEAFF. The CDR3 bases are TGTGCCAGCAGTGCACAGGGCAAGAGCACTGAAGCTTTCTTT. The rearrangement joins TRBV2 to TRBJ1-1, with D possibly TRBD1 on 6 matching bases. Germline-derived CDR1 and CDR2 are SNHLY and FYNNEI. V lost 4 bases, J lost 4 bases, and 13 bases lay in between. The CDR3 spans 14 residues.